The source of this T cell receptor beta chain is a study of shared clonotypes between healthy human individuals. Turning to this clone: Its target is not known.

The repertoire was sequenced with immunoSEQ multiplex PCR; TCRdb's copy has only in-frame clones and lacks some. The data contain about 490,000 clones, 79% of them singletons. This CDR3 has 19 residues. Germline CDR1 and CDR2: LGHNA and YNFKEQ. V shed 5 bases and J 0 bases; nucleotides not matched to a gene: 12. Findings and limits, study-wide: Represented diversity (both genetic and exposure-history) was limited by the small number of donors.

The specimen was PBMCs. The origin of this receptor is a woman aged 40 to 50 in good health. Some clones in this sample may be carry-over from other donors' samples. The chain joins TRBV4-2 to TRBJ2-6, with TRBD1 matching over 8 bases. The CDR3 sequence: CASSLTRDRRYSGANVLTF. The CDR3 DNA follows: TGTGCCAGCAGCTTAACCCGGGACAGGCGATACTCTGGGGCCAACGTCCTGACTTTC.